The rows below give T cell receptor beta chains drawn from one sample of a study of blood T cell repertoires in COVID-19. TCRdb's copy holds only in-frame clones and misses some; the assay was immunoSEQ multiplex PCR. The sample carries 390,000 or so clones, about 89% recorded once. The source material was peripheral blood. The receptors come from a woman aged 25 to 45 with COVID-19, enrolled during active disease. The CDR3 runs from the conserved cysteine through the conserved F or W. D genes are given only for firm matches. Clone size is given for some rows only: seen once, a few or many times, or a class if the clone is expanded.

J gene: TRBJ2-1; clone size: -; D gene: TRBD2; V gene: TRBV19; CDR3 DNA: TGTGCCAGTAGTACGGGACTAGCGGGGGGGCCCTCCTACAATGAGCAGTTCTTC; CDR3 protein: CASSTGLAGGPSYNEQFF
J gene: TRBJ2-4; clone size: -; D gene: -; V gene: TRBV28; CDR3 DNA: TGTGCCACCACTTCGGGGGATCAAAACATTCAGTACTTC; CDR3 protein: CATTSGDQNIQYF
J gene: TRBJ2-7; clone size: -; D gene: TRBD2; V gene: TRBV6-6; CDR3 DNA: TGTGCCAGCAGTTACTCCAGCGGGGGAAACTCCTACGAGCAGTACTTC; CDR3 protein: CASSYSSGGNSYEQYF
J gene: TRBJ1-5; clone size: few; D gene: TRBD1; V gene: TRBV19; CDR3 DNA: TGTGCCAGTAGTACCACAGGGGCTCAGCCCCAGCATTTT; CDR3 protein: CASSTTGAQPQHF
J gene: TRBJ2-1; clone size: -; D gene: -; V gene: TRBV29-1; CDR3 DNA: TGCAGCGTTGATACGGCCTACAATGAGCAGTTCTTC; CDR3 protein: CSVDTAYNEQFF
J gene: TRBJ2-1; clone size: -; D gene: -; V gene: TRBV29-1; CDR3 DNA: TGCAGCGTTGAAGATCGGAGAACTGAGCAGTTCTTC; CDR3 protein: CSVEDRRTEQFF
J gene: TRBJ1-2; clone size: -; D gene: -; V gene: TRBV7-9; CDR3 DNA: TGTGCCAGCAGCCAGACACGTGGGGGCGCAAGCGACTATGGCTACACCTTC; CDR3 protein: CASSQTRGGASDYGYTF
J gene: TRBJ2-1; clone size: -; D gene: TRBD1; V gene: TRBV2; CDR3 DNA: TGTGCCAGCAGTCATACCCAACAGGGGTACTCCTACAATGAGCAGTTCTTC; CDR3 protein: CASSHTQQGYSYNEQFF
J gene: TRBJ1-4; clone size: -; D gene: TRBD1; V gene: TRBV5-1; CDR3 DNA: TGCGCCAGCAGCTTGGTTCCGGACAGGGCTAATGAAAAACTGTTTTTT; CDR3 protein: CASSLVPDRANEKLFF
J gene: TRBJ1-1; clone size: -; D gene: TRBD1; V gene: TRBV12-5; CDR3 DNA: TGTGCTAGTGGTTCTGGTGGGACAGGGAACACTGAAGCTTTCTTT; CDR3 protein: CASGSGGTGNTEAFF
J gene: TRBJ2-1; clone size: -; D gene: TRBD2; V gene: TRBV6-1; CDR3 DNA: TGTGCCAGCAGTGGGGCTACCGCGGGACTAGCGGGGGGCTACAATGAGCAGTTCTTC; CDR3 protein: CASSGATAGLAGGYNEQFF
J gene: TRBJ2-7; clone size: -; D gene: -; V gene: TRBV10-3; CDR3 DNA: TGTGCCATCAGTGAAGGCGGAGGAAGAAGCAAGCAGTACTTC; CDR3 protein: CAISEGGGRSKQYF
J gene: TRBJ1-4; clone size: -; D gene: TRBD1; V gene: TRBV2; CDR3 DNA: TGTGCCAGCAGTCGGGACAGGGGTCACCTTAATGAAAAACTGTTTTTT; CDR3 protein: CASSRDRGHLNEKLFF
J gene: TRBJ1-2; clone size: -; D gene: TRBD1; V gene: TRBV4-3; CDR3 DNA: TGCGCCAGCAGCCAAGAGACGGACAGGGGAACCTATGGCTACACCTTC; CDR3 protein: CASSQETDRGTYGYTF
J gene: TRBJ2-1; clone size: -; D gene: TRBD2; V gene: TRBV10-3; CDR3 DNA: TGTGCCATCAGTGAGTCGATCGGTAGCGGGGCTTACAATGAGCAGTTCTTC; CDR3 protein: CAISESIGSGAYNEQFF
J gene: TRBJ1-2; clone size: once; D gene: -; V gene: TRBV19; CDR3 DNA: TGTGCCAGTAGCCGGACAGATAGTGGGCCTTATGGCTACACCTTC; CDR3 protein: CASSRTDSGPYGYTF
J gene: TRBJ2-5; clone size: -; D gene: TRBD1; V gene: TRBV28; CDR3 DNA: TGTGCCAGCAGTTACAGGGGTGAGACCCAGTACTTC; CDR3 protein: CASSYRGETQYF
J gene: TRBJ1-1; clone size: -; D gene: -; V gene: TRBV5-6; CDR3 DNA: TGTGCCAGCAGCTTGGACCAGGCGTACACTGAAGCTTTCTTT; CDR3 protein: CASSLDQAYTEAFF
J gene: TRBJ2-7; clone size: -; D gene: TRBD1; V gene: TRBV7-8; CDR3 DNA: TGTGCCAGCAGCACACAGGGGAGCGCATACGAGCAGTACTTC; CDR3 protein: CASSTQGSAYEQYF
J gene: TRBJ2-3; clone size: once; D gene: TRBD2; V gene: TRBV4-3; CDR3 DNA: TGCGCCAGCAGCCAAACGACTAGCGGGGGTCCGGATACGCAGTATTTT; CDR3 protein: CASSQTTSGGPDTQYF